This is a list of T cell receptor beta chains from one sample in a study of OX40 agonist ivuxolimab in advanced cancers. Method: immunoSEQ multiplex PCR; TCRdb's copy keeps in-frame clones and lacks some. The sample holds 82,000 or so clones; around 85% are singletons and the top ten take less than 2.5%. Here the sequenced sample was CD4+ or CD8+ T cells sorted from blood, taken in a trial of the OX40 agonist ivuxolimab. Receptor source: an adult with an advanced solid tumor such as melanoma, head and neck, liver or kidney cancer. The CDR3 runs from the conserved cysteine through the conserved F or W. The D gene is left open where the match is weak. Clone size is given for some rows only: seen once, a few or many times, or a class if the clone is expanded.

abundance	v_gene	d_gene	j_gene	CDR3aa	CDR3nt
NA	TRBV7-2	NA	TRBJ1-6	CASSLGTGMNSPLHF	TGTGCCAGCAGCTTAGGCACGGGGATGAATTCACCCCTCCACTTT
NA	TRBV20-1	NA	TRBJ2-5	CSALNKETQYF	TGCAGTGCCTTGAACAAAGAGACCCAGTACTTC
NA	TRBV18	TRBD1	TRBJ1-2	CASSPSSGGAGFYGYTF	TGTGCCAGCTCCCCATCCTCAGGGGGCGCGGGGTTCTATGGCTACACCTTC
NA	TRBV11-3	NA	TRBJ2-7	CASSSESSYEQYF	TGTGCCAGCAGCTCCGAAAGCTCCTACGAGCAGTACTTC
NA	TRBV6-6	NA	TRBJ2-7	CASGAREYEQYF	TGTGCCAGCGGGGCCAGGGAGTACGAGCAGTACTTC
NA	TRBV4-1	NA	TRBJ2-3	CASSQVRRSTDTQYF	TGCGCCAGCAGCCAAGTTCGGAGGAGCACAGATACGCAGTATTTT
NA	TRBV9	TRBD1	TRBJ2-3	CASSAGDRVLDTQYF	TGTGCCAGCAGCGCGGGGGACAGGGTGTTGGATACGCAGTATTTT
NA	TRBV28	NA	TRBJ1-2	CASSPNRFSGYTF	TGTGCCAGCAGCCCTAACAGGTTCAGTGGCTACACCTTC
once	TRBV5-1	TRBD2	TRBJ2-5	CASSLQSGGRQETQYF	TGCGCCAGCAGCTTACAGAGCGGGGGGCGGCAAGAGACCCAGTACTTC
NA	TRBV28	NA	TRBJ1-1	CASSRELSTEAFF	TGTGCCAGCAGTCGGGAGTTGAGCACTGAAGCTTTCTTT
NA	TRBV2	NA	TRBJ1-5	CASSFSGNQPQHF	TGTGCCAGCAGCTTCTCCGGCAATCAGCCCCAGCATTTT
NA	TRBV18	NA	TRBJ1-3	CASSPTRLGWDSGNTIYF	TGTGCCAGCTCACCCACGCGACTGGGGTGGGACTCTGGAAACACCATATATTTT
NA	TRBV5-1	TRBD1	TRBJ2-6	CASSTMGQTTFAANVLTF	TGCGCCAGCAGCACTATGGGACAGACGACTTTTGCGGCCAACGTCCTGACTTTC
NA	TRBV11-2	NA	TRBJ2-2	CASSRPSNTGELFF	TGTGCCAGCAGCCGACCCTCGAACACCGGGGAGCTGTTTTTT
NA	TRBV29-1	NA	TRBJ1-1	CSVEAGRNTEAFF	TGCAGCGTTGAAGCAGGGCGAAACACTGAAGCTTTCTTT
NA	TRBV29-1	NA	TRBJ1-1	CSVGITRNTEAFF	TGCAGCGTCGGAATAACAAGGAACACTGAAGCTTTCTTT
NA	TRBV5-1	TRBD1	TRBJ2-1	CASSSGQGQLFYNEQFF	TGCGCCAGCAGCTCGGGACAGGGGCAGCTTTTCTACAATGAGCAGTTCTTC
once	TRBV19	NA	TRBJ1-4	CASSKGTNNEKLFF	TGTGCCAGTAGCAAAGGGACCAATAATGAAAAACTGTTTTTT
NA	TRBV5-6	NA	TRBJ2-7	CASSFSGGPYTTYEQYF	TGTGCCAGCAGCTTTTCCGGGGGCCCATACACCACCTACGAGCAGTACTTC
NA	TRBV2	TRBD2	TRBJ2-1	CASSPYSGGGNNEQFF	TGTGCCAGCAGTCCCTATAGCGGGGGGGGAAACAATGAGCAGTTCTTC
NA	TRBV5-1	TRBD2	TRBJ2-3	CASKGLAGTTDTQYF	TGCGCCAGTAAGGGACTAGCGGGGACTACAGATACGCAGTATTTT
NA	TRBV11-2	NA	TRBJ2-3	CASNAGQTDTQYF	TGTGCCAGCAACGCGGGGCAGACAGATACGCAGTATTTT
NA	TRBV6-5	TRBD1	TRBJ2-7	CASSVDRGDYEQYF	TGTGCCAGCAGCGTGGACAGGGGGGACTACGAGCAGTACTTC
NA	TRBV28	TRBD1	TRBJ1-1	CASSYAIPAGQGYTEAFF	TGTGCCAGCAGTTACGCGATCCCCGCGGGACAGGGATACACTGAAGCTTTCTTT
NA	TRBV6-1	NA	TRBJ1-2	CASSESRAEGGGYTF	TGTGCCAGCAGTGAATCCCGGGCCGAGGGGGGTGGCTACACCTTC
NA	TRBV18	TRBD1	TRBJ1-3	CASSIATGTGNTIYF	TGTGCCAGCTCAATAGCGACAGGGACTGGAAACACCATATATTTT
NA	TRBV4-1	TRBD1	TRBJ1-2	CASSQVRRGQGIYGYTF	TGCGCCAGCAGCCAAGTAAGGAGGGGACAGGGCATATATGGCTACACCTTC
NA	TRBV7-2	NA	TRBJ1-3	CASSEQGGSGNTIYF	TGTGCCAGCAGCGAACAGGGAGGCTCTGGAAACACCATATATTTT
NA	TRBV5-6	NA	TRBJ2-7	CASSSRDYLGEQYF	TGTGCCAGCAGCTCCAGAGATTACTTGGGGGAGCAGTACTTC
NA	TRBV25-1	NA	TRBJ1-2	CASSRLGRADGYTF	TGTGCCAGCTCCAGATTGGGCAGGGCCGATGGCTACACCTTC
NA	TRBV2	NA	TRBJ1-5	CASSSSRNQPQHF	NA
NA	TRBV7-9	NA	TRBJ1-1	CASSLAASGEAFF	TGTGCCAGCAGCTTAGCCGCCAGCGGAGAAGCTTTCTTT
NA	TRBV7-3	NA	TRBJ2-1	CASSLEDRGNEQFF	TGTGCCAGCAGCTTAGAGGATAGGGGTAATGAGCAGTTCTTC
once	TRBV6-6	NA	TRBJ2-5	CASSYRSGTSGETQYF	TGTGCCAGCAGTTACCGGTCGGGCACTTCAGGAGAGACCCAGTACTTC
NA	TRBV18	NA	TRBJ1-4	CASSPIPGTSGNEKLFF	TGTGCCAGCTCACCTATACCTGGGACAAGCGGGAATGAAAAACTGTTTTTT
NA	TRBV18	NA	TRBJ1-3	CASSPPSPGWNTIYF	TGTGCCAGCTCTCCTCCTTCGCCGGGGTGGAACACCATATATTTT
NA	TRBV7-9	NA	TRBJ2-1	CASSFGLAVRNEQFF	TGTGCCAGCAGCTTTGGCCTAGCCGTTCGCAATGAGCAGTTCTTC
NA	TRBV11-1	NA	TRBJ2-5	CASSLGVETQYF	TGTGCCAGCAGCTTAGGGGTTGAGACCCAGTACTTC
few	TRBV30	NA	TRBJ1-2	CAWISDRGRRYTF	TGTGCCTGGATATCTGATCGTGGGAGACGCTACACCTTC
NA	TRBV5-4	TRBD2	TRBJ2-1	CASSLGGRGRNEQFF	TGTGCCAGCAGCTTGGGTGGGAGGGGTCGGAATGAGCAGTTCTTC